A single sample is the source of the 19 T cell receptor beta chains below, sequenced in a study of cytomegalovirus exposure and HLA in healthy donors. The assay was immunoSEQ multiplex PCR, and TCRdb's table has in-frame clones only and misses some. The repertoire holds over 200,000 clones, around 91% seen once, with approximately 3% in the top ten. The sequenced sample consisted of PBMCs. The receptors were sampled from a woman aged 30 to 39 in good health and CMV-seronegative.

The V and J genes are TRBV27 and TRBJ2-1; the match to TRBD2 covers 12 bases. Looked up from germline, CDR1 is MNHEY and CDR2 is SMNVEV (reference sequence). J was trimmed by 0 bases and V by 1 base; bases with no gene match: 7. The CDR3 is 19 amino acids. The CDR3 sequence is CASSLFTSGRPSSYNEQFF. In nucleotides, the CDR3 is TGTGCCAGCAGTTTATTTACTAGCGGGAGGCCCAGCTCCTACAATGAGCAGTTCTTC.

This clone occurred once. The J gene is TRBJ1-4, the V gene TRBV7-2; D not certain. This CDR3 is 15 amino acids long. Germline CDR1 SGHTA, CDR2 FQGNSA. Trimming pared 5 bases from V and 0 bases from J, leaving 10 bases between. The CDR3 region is CASSGPGATNEKLFF. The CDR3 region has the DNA TGTGCCAGCAGCGGACCGGGAGCAACTAATGAAAAACTGTTTTTT.

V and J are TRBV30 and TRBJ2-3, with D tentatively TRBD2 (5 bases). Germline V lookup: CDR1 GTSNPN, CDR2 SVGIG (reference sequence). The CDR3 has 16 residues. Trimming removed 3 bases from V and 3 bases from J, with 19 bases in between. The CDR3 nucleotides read TGTGCCTGGAGGGTCGGGGTGTCTAGCAAAACAGATACGCAGTATTTT. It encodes CAWRVGVSSKTDTQYF.

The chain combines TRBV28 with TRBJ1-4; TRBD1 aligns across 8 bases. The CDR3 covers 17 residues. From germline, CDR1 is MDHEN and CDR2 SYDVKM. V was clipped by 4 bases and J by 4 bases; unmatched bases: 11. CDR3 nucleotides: TGTGCCAGCAGTTCTATCGGGACAGGACACAATAATGAAAAACTGTTTTTT. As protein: CASSSIGTGHNNEKLFF. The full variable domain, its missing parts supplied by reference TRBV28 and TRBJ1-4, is DVKVTQSSRYLVKRTGEKVFLECVQDMDHENMFWYRQDPGLGLRLIYFSYDVKMKEKGDIPEGYSVSREKKERFSLILESASTNQTSMYLCASSSIGTGHNNEKLFFGSGTQLSVL.

CDR3 residues: CASSGWGSGRTGELFF. CDR3 in DNA: TGTGCCAGCAGCGGGTGGGGCAGCGGGAGGACCGGGGAGCTGTTTTTT. The chain links TRBV9 to TRBJ2-2, with 9 bases that match TRBD2. The CDR3 consists of 16 residues. CDR1 is SGDLS and CDR2 is YYNGEE in the germline V gene. V shed 3 bases, J shed 5 bases, and the junction held 8 bases outside the gene matches.

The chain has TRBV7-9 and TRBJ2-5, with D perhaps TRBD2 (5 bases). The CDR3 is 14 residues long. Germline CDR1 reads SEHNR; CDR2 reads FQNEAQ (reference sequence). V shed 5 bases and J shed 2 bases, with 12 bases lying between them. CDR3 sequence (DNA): TGTGCCAGCAGCGGAACCGGGGAACAAGAGACCCAGTACTTC. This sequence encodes CASSGTGEQETQYF.

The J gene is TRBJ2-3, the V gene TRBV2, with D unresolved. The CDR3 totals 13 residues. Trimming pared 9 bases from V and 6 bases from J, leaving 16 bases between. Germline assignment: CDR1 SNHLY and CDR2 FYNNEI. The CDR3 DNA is TGTGCCAGGGCTCTCGGTGTTACGGATACGCAGTATTTT. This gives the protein CARALGVTDTQYF.

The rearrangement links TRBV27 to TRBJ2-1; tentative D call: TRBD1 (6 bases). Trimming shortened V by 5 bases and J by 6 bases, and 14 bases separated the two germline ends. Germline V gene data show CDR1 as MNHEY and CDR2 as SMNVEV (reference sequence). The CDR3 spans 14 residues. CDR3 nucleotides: TGTGCCAGCAGTCCACTCCAGACAGGCAATGAGCAGTTCTTC. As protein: CASSPLQTGNEQFF.

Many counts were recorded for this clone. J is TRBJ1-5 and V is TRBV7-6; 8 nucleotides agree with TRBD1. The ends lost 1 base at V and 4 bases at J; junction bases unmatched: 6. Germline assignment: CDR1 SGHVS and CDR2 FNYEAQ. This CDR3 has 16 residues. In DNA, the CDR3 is TGTGCCAGCAGCTTAGGCGGGGACAGGCGAAATCAGCCCCAGCATTTT. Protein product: CASSLGGDRRNQPQHF.

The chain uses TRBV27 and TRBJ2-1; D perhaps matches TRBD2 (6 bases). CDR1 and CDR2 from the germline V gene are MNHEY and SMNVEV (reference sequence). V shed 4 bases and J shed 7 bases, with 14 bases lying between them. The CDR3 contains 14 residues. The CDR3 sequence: CASSSRETRNEQFF. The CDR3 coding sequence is TGTGCCAGCAGTTCCCGGGAGACAAGGAATGAGCAGTTCTTC.

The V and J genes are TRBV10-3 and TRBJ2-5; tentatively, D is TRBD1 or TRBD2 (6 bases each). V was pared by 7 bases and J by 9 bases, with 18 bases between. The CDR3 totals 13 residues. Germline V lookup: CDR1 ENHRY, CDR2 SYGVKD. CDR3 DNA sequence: TGTGCCATCAAGCACAGGGAGGTTGGGTCCCAGTACTTC. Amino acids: CAIKHREVGSQYF.

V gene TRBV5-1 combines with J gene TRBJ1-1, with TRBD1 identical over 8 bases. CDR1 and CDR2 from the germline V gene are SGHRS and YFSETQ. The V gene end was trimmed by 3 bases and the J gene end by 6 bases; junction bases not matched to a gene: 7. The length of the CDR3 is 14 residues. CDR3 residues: CASSYGQGVSEAFF. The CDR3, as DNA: TGCGCCAGCAGCTACGGACAGGGTGTGTCTGAAGCTTTCTTT.

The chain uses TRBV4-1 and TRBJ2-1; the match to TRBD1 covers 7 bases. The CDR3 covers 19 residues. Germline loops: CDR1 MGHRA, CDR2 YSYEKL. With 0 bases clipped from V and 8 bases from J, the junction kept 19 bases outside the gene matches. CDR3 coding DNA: TGCGCCAGCAGCCAAGACCCACTCAGTACGGACAGGCAAGGGGATGAGCAGTTCTTC. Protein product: CASSQDPLSTDRQGDEQFF.

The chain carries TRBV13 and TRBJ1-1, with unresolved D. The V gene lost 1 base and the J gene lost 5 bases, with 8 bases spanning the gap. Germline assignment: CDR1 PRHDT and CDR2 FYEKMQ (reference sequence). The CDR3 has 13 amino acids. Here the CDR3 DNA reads TGTGCCAGCAGCTTAGTACCCGGGACTGAAGCTTTCTTT. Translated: CASSLVPGTEAFF.

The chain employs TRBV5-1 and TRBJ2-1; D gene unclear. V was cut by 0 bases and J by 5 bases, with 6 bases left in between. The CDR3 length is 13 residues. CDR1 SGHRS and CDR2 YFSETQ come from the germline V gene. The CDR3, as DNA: TGCGCCAGCAGCTTGGAGATTAACAATGAGCAGTTCTTC. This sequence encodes CASSLEINNEQFF.

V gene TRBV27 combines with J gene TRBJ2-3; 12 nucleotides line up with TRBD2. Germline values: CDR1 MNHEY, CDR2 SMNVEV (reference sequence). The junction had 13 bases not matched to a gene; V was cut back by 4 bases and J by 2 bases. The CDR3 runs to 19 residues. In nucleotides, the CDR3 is TGTGCCAGCAGTTCGAGACTAGCGGGAGAGGGGGAAATCACAGATACGCAGTATTTT. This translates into CASSSRLAGEGEITDTQYF.

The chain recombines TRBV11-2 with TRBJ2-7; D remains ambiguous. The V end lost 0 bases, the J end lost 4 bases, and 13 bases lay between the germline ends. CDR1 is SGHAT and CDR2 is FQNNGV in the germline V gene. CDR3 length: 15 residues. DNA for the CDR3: TGTGCCAGCAGCTTAGATCTAACGGGTGGGTACGAGCAGTACTTC. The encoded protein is CASSLDLTGGYEQYF.

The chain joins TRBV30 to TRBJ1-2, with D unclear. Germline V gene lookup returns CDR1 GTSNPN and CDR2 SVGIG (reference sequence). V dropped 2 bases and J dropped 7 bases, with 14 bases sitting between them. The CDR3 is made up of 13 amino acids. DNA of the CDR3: TGTGCCTGGAGTAAGCAAGGGTCTGGTGGCTACACCTTC. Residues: CAWSKQGSGGYTF. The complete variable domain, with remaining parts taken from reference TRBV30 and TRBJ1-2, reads SQTIHQWPATLVQPVGSPLSLECTVEGTSNPNLYWYRQAAGRGLQLLFYSVGIGQISSEVPQNLSASRPQDRQFILSSKKLLLSDSGFYLCAWSKQGSGGYTFGSGTRLTVV.

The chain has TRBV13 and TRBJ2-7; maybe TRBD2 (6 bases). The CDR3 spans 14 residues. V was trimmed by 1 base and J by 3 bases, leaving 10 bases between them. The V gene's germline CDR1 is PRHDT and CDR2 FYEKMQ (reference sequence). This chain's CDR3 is CASSLEEAGYEQYF. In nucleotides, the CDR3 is TGTGCCAGCAGCTTAGAAGAAGCGGGCTACGAGCAGTACTTC. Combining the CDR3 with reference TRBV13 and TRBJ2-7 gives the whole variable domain AAGVIQSPRHLIKEKRETATLKCYPIPRHDTVYWYQQGPGQDPQFLISFYEKMQSDKGSIPDRFSAQQFSDYHSELNMSSLELGDSALYFCASSLEEAGYEQYFGPGTRLTVT.